This TCR beta chain was obtained from a study of CD8 T cell repertoires and HIV-1 epitope variants. Study overall: Twenty-five autologous and known Gag and Nef epitope variant peptides each stimulated T cells separately.

With respect to this clone: What it binds is unknown.

Study results and caveats: Most of the nine antigen-specific clonotypes appeared cross-reactive to autologous or escape variants. No clonotypes responded to the TAALDMSHF plasma variant; five or six recognized KF9, one HW9.

Trimming removed 3 bases at V and 2 bases at J, with 13 bases between. This CDR3 region has 15 residues. Germline V gene data show CDR1 as LNHDA and CDR2 as SQIVND (reference sequence). Libraries were prepared by immunoSEQ multiplex PCR; TCRdb keeps only in-frame clonotypes and omits some of them. The profile covers some 87,000 clones, with roughly four fifths appearing a single time and about 26% taken by the ten largest. This chain joins TRBV19 and TRBJ1-2; D might be TRBD1 (5 bases). Sequences were obtained from uncultured baseline CD8+ T cells from peripheral blood mononuclear cells (PBMCs). The TCR sequence derives from a male donor with HIV. CDR3 sequence (DNA): TGTGCCAGTAGTATTGACAGCGCAAGCAACTATGGCTACACCTTC. Translating it yields CASSIDSASNYGYTF.